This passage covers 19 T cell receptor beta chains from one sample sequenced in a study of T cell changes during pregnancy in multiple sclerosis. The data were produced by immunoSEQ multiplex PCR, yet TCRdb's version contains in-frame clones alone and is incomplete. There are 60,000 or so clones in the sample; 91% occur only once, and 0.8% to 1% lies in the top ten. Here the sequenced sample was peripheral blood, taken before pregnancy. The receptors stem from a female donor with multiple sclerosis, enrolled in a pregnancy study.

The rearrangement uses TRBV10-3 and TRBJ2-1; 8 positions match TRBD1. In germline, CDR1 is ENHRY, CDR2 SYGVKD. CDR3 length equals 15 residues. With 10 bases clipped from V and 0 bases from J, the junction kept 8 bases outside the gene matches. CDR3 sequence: CATNQGAISYNEQFF. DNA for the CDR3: TGTGCCACCAACCAGGGGGCGATCTCCTACAATGAGCAGTTCTTC.

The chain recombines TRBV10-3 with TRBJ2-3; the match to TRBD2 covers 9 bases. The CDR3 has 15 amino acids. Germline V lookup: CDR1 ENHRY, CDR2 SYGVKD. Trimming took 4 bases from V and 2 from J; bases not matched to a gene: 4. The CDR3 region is CAISASGASTDTQYF. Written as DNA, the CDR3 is TGTGCCATCAGTGCTAGCGGGGCCTCCACAGATACGCAGTATTTT.

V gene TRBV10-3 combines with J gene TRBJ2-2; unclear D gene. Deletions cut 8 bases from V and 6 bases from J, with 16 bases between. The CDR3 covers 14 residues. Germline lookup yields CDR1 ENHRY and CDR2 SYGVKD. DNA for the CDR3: TGTGCCATCGGCAAAATTGCCGGGTCCGGGGAGCTGTTTTTT. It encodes CAIGKIAGSGELFF.

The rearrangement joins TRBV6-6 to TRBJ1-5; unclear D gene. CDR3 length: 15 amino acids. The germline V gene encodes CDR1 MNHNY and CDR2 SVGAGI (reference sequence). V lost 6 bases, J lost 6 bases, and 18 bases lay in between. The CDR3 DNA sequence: TGTGCCAGCAGCCAAAGTTCCTCGGGAGGTCAGCCCCAGCATTTT. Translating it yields CASSQSSSGGQPQHF.

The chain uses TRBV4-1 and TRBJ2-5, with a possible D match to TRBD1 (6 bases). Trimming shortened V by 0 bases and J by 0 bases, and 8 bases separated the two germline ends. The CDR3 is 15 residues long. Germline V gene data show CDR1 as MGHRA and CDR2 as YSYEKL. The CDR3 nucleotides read TGCGCCAGCAGCCAAGAAGGACAGTACCAAGAGACCCAGTACTTC. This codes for CASSQEGQYQETQYF.

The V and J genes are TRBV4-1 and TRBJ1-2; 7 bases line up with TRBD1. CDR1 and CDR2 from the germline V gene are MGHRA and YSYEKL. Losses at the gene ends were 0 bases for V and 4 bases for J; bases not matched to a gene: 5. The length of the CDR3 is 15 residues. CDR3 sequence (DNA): TGCGCCAGCAGCCAAGACGACAGGGTTAGCTATGGCTACACCTTC. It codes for CASSQDDRVSYGYTF.

CDR3: CASSLEQGTDTQYF. The CDR3 DNA reads as TGTGCCAGCAGCTTGGAGCAGGGCACAGATACGCAGTATTTT. The chain recombines TRBV5-4 with TRBJ2-3; D ambiguous. Germline CDR1 SGHNT, CDR2 YYREEE (reference sequence). The CDR3 is made up of 14 amino acids. With 0 bases removed from V and 1 base from J, the gap between germline ends came to 6 bases.

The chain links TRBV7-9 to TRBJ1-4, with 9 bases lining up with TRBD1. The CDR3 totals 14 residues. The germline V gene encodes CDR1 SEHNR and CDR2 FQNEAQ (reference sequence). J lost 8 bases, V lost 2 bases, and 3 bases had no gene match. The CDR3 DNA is TGTGCCAGCAGCTTATCGACAGGGGGAGAAAAACTGTTTTTT. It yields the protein CASSLSTGGEKLFF.

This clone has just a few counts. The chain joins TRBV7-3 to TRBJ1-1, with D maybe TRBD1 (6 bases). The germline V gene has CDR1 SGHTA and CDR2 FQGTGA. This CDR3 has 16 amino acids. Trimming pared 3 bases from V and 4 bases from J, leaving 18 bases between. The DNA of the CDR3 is TGTGCCAGCAGCTTTAAGGCAGGGGTTGGGGGCACTGAAGCTTTCTTT. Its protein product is CASSFKAGVGGTEAFF.

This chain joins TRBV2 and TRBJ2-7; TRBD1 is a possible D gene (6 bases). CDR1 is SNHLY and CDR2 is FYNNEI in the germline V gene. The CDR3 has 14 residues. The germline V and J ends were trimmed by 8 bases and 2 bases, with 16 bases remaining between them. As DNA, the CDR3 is TGTGCCAGCGATACCGGGACACTTCCCTACGAGCAGTACTTC. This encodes CASDTGTLPYEQYF.

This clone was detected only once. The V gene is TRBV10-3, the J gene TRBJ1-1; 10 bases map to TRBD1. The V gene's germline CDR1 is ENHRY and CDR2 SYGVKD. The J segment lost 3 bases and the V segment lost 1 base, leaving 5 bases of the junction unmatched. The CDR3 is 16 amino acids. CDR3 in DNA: TGTGCCATCAGTGAGTGGGACAGGGGCGAGGACACTGAAGCTTTCTTT. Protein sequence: CAISEWDRGEDTEAFF.

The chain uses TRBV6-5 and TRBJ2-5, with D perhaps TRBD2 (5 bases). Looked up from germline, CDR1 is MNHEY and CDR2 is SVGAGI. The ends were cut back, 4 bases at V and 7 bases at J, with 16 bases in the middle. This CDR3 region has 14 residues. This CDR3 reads CASSSQGPGGTQYF. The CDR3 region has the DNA TGTGCCAGCAGTTCCCAAGGGCCTGGAGGGACCCAGTACTTC.

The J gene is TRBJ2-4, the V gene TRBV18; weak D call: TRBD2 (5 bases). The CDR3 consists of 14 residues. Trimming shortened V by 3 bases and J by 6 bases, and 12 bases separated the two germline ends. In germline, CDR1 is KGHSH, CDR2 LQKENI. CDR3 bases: TGTGCCAGCTCACCCCCTGGTAGCGCAAACATTCAGTACTTC. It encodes CASSPPGSANIQYF.

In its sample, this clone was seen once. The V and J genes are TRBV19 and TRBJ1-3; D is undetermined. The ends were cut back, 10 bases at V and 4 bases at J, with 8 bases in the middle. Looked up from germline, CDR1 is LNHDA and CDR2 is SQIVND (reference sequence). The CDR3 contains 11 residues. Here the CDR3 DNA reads TGTGCCATGACACTCGGAAACACCATATATTTT. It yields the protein CAMTLGNTIYF.

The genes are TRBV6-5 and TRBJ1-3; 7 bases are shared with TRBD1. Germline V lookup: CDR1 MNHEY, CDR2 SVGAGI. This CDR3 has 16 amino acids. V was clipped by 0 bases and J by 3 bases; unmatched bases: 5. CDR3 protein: CASSYSSRGFGNTIYF. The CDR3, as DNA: TGTGCCAGCAGTTACTCGAGCAGGGGGTTTGGAAACACCATATATTTT.

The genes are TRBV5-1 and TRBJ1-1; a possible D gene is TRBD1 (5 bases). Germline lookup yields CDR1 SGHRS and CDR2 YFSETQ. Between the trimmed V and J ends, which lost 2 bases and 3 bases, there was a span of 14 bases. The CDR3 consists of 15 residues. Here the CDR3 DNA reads TGCGCCAGCAGCTTAGGGGAGGGGCCCGACACTGAAGCTTTCTTT. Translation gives CASSLGEGPDTEAFF.

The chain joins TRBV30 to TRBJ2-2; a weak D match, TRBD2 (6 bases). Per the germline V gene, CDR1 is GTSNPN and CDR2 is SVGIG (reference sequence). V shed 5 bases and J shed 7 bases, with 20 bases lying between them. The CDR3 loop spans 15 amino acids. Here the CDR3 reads CAWEGRMFRDGELFF. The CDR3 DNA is TGTGCCTGGGAGGGGAGGATGTTTAGGGACGGGGAGCTGTTTTTT. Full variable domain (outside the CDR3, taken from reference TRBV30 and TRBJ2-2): SQTIHQWPATLVQPVGSPLSLECTVEGTSNPNLYWYRQAAGRGLQLLFYSVGIGQISSEVPQNLSASRPQDRQFILSSKKLLLSDSGFYLCAWEGRMFRDGELFFGEGSRLTVL.

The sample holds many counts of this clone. CDR3 DNA sequence: TGTGCCAGCAGCTTAGCGACAGGGGGGCAGCCCCAGCATTTT. Encoded protein: CASSLATGGQPQHF. The gene calls are TRBV7-9 and TRBJ1-5; 9 nucleotides line up with TRBD1. The CDR3 totals 14 residues. The V gene's germline CDR1 is SEHNR and CDR2 FQNEAQ (reference sequence). Trimming took 0 bases from V and 7 from J; bases not matched to a gene: 1.

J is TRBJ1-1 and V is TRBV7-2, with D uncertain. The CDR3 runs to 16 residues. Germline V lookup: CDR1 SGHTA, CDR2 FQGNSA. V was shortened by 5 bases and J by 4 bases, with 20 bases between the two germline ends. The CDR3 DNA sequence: TGTGCCAGCAGCCGGAACCCAAGAGGGTTGGCCACTGAAGCTTTCTTT. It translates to CASSRNPRGLATEAFF.